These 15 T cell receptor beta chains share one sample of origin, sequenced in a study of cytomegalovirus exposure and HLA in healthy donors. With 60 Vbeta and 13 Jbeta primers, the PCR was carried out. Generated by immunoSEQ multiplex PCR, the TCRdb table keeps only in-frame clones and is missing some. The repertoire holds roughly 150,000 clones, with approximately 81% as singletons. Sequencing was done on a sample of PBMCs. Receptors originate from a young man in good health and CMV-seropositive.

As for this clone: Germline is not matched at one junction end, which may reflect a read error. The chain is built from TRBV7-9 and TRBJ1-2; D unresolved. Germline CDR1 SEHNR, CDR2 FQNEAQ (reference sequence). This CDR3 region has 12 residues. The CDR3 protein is CSSSLDRWGYTF. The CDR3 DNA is TGTTCCAGCAGCTTAGACCGGTGGGGCTACACCTTC.

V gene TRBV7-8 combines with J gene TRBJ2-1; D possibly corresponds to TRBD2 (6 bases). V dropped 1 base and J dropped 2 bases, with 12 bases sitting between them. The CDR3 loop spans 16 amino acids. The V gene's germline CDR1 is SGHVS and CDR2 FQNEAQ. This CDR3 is CASSLVAGGTYNEQFF. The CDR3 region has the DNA TGTGCCAGCAGCTTAGTGGCCGGGGGTACCTACAATGAGCAGTTCTTC.

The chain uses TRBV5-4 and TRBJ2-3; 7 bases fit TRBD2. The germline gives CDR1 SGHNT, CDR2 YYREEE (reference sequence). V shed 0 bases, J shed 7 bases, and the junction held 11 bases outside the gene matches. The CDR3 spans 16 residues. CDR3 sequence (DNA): TGTGCCAGCAGCTTGGGGCTCCGGGGGGAGTTGAATACGCAGTATTTT. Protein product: CASSLGLRGELNTQYF.

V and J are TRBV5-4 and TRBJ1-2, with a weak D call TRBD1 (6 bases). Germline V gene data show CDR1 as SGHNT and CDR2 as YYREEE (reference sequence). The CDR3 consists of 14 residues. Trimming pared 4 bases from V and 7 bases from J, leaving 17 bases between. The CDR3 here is CASSHRDTTGGYTF. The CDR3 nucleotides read TGTGCCAGCAGCCACCGGGACACTACGGGTGGCTACACCTTC. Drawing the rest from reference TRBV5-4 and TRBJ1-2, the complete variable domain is ETGVTQSPTHLIKTRGQQVTLRCSSQSGHNTVSWYQQALGQGPQFIFQYYREEENGRGNFPPRFSGLQFPNYSSELNVNALELDDSALYLCASSHRDTTGGYTFGSGTRLTVV.

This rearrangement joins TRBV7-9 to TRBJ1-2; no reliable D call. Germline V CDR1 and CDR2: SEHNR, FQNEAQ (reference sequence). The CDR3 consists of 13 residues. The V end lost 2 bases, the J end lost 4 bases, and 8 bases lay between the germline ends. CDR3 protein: CASSLPSGYGYTF. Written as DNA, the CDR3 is TGTGCCAGCAGCTTACCCAGCGGCTATGGCTACACCTTC.

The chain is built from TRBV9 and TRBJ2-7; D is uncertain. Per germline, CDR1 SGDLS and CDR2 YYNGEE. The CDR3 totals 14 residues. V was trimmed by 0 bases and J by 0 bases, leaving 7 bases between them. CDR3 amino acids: CASSVGGLSYEQYF. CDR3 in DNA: TGTGCCAGCAGCGTAGGCGGCCTCTCCTACGAGCAGTACTTC.

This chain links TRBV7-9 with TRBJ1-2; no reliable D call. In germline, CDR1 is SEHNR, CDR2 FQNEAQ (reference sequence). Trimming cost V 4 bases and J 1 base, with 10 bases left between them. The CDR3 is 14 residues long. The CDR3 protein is CASSSDGVNYGYTF. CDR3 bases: TGTGCCAGCAGCTCTGACGGGGTTAACTATGGCTACACCTTC. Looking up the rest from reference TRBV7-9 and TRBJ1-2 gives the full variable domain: DTGVSQNPRHKITKRGQNVTFRCDPISEHNRLYWYRQTLGQGPEFLTYFQNEAQLEKSRLLSDRFSAERPKGSFSTLEIQRTEQGDSAMYLCASSSDGVNYGYTFGSGTRLTVV.

The DNA of the CDR3 is TGTGCCATCAGTGAGCAACTAGCGGGCTACAATGAGCAGTTCTTC. Its protein is CAISEQLAGYNEQFF. This sequence joins TRBV10-3 and TRBJ2-1; 9 bases match TRBD2. The CDR3 is 15 amino acids. CDR1 is ENHRY and CDR2 is SYGVKD in the germline V gene. With V trimmed by 2 bases and J by 3 bases, 2 bases remained unmatched.

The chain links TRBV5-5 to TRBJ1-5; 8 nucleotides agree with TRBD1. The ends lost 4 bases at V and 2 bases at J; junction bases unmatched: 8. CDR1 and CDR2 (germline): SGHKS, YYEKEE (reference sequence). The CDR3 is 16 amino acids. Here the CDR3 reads CASSLTGGGGNQPQHF. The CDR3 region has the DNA TGTGCCAGCAGCCTAACAGGGGGTGGGGGCAATCAGCCCCAGCATTTT.

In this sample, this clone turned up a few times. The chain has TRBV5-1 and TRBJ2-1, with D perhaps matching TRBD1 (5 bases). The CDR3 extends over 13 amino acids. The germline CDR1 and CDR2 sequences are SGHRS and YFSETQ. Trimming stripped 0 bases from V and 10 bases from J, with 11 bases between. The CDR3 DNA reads TGCGCCAGCAGCTTGGTAGGGGTAGGGGAGCAGTTCTTC. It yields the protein CASSLVGVGEQFF.

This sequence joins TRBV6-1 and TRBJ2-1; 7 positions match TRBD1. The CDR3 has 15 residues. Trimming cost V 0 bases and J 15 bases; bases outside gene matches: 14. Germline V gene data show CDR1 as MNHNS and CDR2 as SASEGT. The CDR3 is CASSEARDRARPRFF. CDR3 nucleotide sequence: TGTGCCAGCAGTGAAGCCCGAGACAGGGCTCGTCCCCGGTTCTTC.

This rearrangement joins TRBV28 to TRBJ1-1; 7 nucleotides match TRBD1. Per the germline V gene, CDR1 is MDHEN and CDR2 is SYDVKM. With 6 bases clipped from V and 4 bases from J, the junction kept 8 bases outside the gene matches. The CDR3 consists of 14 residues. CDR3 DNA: TGTGCCAGCAGCCGACAGGGTTGGTCCACTGAAGCTTTCTTT. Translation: CASSRQGWSTEAFF. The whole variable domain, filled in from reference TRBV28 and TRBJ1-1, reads DVKVTQSSRYLVKRTGEKVFLECVQDMDHENMFWYRQDPGLGLRLIYFSYDVKMKEKGDIPEGYSVSREKKERFSLILESASTNQTSMYLCASSRQGWSTEAFFGQGTRLTVV.

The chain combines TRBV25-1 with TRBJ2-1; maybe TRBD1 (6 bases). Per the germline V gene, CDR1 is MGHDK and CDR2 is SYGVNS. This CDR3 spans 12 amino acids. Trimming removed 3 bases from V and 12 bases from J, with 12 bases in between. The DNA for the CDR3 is TGTGCCAGCAGTGAGATCAGGGGTGGGCAGTTCTTC. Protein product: CASSEIRGGQFF.

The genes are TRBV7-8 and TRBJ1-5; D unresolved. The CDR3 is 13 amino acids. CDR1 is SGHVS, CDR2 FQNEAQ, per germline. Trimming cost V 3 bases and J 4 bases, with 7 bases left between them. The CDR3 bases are TGTGCCAGCAGCTTCCTCAGAAATCAGCCCCAGCATTTT. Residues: CASSFLRNQPQHF. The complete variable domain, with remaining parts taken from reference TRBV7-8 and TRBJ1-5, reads GAGVSQSPRYKVAKRGQDVALRCDPISGHVSLFWYQQALGQGPEFLTYFQNEAQLDKSGLPSDRFFAERPEGSVSTLKIQRTQQEDSAVYLCASSFLRNQPQHFGDGTRLSIL.

In nucleotides, the CDR3 is TGTGCCAGCAGCTTTGGACAGACTAATGAAAAACTGTTTTTT. Translation gives CASSFGQTNEKLFF. V is TRBV5-6 and J is TRBJ1-4; perhaps TRBD1 as D (6 bases). CDR1 SGHDT and CDR2 YYEEEE come from the germline V gene. CDR3 length: 14 residues. V lost 2 bases and J 2 bases, leaving 7 bases between the germline ends.